One sample yielded the 27 T cell receptor beta chains listed below, sequenced in a study of pediatric ulcerative colitis. The assay was immunoSEQ multiplex PCR, and TCRdb's table has in-frame clones only and misses some. The sample records roughly 38,000 clones, over 65% being singletons. The specimen sequenced was blood. Receptor source: a girl aged 10 to 17 with moderate ulcerative colitis.

V usage is TRBV7-2 and J usage is TRBJ1-2; D gene ambiguous. Germline V lookup: CDR1 SGHTA, CDR2 FQGNSA. This CDR3 region has 16 residues. V lost 3 bases to trimming and J lost 4 bases, with 18 bases between them. The CDR3 bases are TGTGCCAGCAGCTTCGGTCAGATGTTAACATTCTATGGCTACACCTTC. Residues: CASSFGQMLTFYGYTF.

The CDR3 region has the DNA TGTGCCAGCAGCCAAGATATCGGGCGGCAGCCCCAGCATTTT. Amino acids: CASSQDIGRQPQHF. The chain links TRBV4-2 to TRBJ1-5; the D is unclear. V lost 0 bases to trimming and J lost 7 bases, with 10 bases between them. CDR1 and CDR2 from the germline V gene are LGHNA and YNFKEQ. There are 14 residues in the CDR3.

The chain is built from TRBV5-6 and TRBJ1-2; TRBD1 matches 9 bases. The length of the CDR3 is 16 residues. V was pared by 0 bases and J by 3 bases, with 6 bases of the junction left unmatched. Germline CDR1 reads SGHDT; CDR2 reads YYEEEE. CDR3 sequence: CASSLVRTGAYYGYTF. CDR3 bases: TGTGCCAGCAGCTTGGTCCGGACAGGGGCCTACTATGGCTACACCTTC. The whole variable domain, remainder taken from reference TRBV5-6 and TRBJ1-2, is DAGVTQSPTHLIKTRGQQVTLRCSPKSGHDTVSWYQQALGQGPQFIFQYYEEEERQRGNFPDRFSGHQFPNYSSELNVNALLLGDSALYLCASSLVRTGAYYGYTFGSGTRLTVV.

The genes are TRBV4-3 and TRBJ1-2; D is unclear. The CDR3 loop spans 11 amino acids. V was clipped by 1 base and J by 14 bases, with 11 bases between them. Germline CDR1 LGHNA, CDR2 YSLEER. CDR3 DNA: TGCGCCAGCAGCCAAGTAGGGTTCCAAACCTTC. Its protein product is CASSQVGFQTF.

This chain joins TRBV5-6 and TRBJ2-3; TRBD2 aligns across 10 bases. The CDR3 has 17 amino acids. CDR1 SGHDT and CDR2 YYEEEE come from the germline V gene. Trimming took 2 bases from V and 0 from J; bases not matched to a gene: 6. This CDR3 is CASSLYTSGISTDTQYF. The CDR3 nucleotides read TGTGCCAGCAGCTTATACACTAGCGGGATAAGCACAGATACGCAGTATTTT.

The chain carries TRBV11-3 and TRBJ2-3, with D possibly matching TRBD2 (5 bases). CDR1 SGHNT and CDR2 YENEEA come from the germline V gene. V was clipped by 1 base and J by 5 bases, with 16 bases between them. CDR3 length equals 16 residues. CDR3 nucleotides: TGTGCCAGCAGCTTAGGTGGCCGGGCCGGAGGAGATACGCAGTATTTT. The encoded protein is CASSLGGRAGGDTQYF.

This clone was detected only once. The J gene is TRBJ1-2, the V gene TRBV6-5, with a tentative D call TRBD1 (6 bases). This CDR3 comprises 14 residues. The V end was cut by 0 bases, the J end by 3 bases, with 8 bases between. CDR1 is MNHEY and CDR2 is SVGAGI in the germline V gene. The chain's CDR3 is CASSYSGQYYGYTF. The CDR3 DNA is TGTGCCAGCAGTTACTCTGGACAGTACTATGGCTACACCTTC.

This chain links TRBV30 with TRBJ2-7, with a tentative D call TRBD2 (5 bases). The CDR3 is 13 residues long. Trimming took off 3 bases at V and 9 bases at J, with 18 bases between the two ends. Germline V CDR1 and CDR2: GTSNPN, SVGIG (reference sequence). CDR3 bases: TGTGCCTGGAGCCCATATGAGTTGGCGGGGCAGTACTTC. Its translation is CAWSPYELAGQYF.

V usage is TRBV29-1 and J usage is TRBJ2-5; TRBD2 might be the D (7 bases). Germline V gives CDR1 SQVTM, CDR2 ANQGSEA. The ends were cut back, 8 bases at V and 5 bases at J, with 18 bases in the middle. The CDR3 covers 13 residues. Written as DNA, the CDR3 is TGCAGCTCAGGGGCGGGAGCTTGGGAGACCCAGTACTTC. Translated, it gives CSSGAGAWETQYF.

The rearrangement links TRBV2 to TRBJ1-2; possible D gene TRBD1, 5 bases. The CDR3 covers 14 residues. V lost 8 bases, J lost 3 bases, and 16 bases lay in between. Germline V gene lookup returns CDR1 SNHLY and CDR2 FYNNEI. The CDR3 protein is CASSPGGEHYGYTF. Here the CDR3 DNA reads TGTGCCAGCTCTCCCGGGGGGGAACACTATGGCTACACCTTC.

The CDR3 DNA sequence: TGTGCCAGCAGCTTATTGTCCGAACACACAGATACGCAGTATTTT. This gives the protein CASSLLSEHTDTQYF. The chain recombines TRBV7-9 with TRBJ2-3; no firm D call. V was clipped by 2 bases and J by 2 bases, with 11 bases between them. CDR1 SEHNR and CDR2 FQNEAQ come from the germline V gene (reference sequence). The CDR3 runs to 15 residues. The whole variable domain, filled in from reference TRBV7-9 and TRBJ2-3, reads DTGVSQNPRHKITKRGQNVTFRCDPISEHNRLYWYRQTLGQGPEFLTYFQNEAQLEKSRLLSDRFSAERPKGSFSTLEIQRTEQGDSAMYLCASSLLSEHTDTQYFGPGTRLTVL.

The chain uses TRBV4-2 and TRBJ2-7; D remains unclear. The CDR3 is 13 amino acids. Germline CDR1 is LGHNA and CDR2 is YNFKEQ. V was cut by 5 bases and J by 1 base, with 9 bases left in between. The CDR3 protein is CASSFKGSYEQYF. The DNA for the CDR3 is TGTGCCAGCAGCTTCAAGGGTTCCTACGAGCAGTACTTC.

The J gene is TRBJ1-2, the V gene TRBV6-5, with 10 bases that match TRBD1. After removal of 0 bases from V and 8 bases from J, the junction contained 6 bases not matched to a gene. This CDR3 is built from 15 residues. Germline lookup yields CDR1 MNHEY and CDR2 SVGAGI. The CDR3 reads CASSYSGQGFVGYTF. As DNA, the CDR3 is TGTGCCAGCAGTTACTCGGGACAGGGGTTTGTGGGCTACACCTTC.

This chain links TRBV6-1 with TRBJ2-1; a weak D match, TRBD1 (6 bases). This CDR3 spans 16 amino acids. Trimming cost V 4 bases and J 4 bases, with 17 bases left between them. Per germline, CDR1 MNHNS and CDR2 SASEGT. The CDR3 bases are TGTGCCAGCAGTGGGGGTCAGACAGGACTTTACAATGAGCAGTTCTTC. Its translation is CASSGGQTGLYNEQFF.

A few counts support this clone. The chain couples TRBV6-1 to TRBJ1-5, with TRBD1 identical over 8 bases. V lost 4 bases to trimming and J lost 7 bases; unmatched junction nucleotides: 6. Germline V CDR1 and CDR2: MNHNS, SASEGT. The CDR3 has 14 residues. This CDR3 reads CASSGRGPTQPQHF. Written as DNA, the CDR3 is TGTGCCAGCAGTGGCAGGGGGCCTACACAGCCCCAGCATTTT.

This chain uses TRBV7-2 with TRBJ2-2; the D gene is possibly TRBD1 (6 bases). Germline CDR1 and CDR2: SGHTA and FQGNSA. The CDR3 contains 15 residues. V dropped 2 bases and J dropped 1 base, with 8 bases sitting between them. The CDR3 sequence: CASSLLGGNTGELFF. CDR3 bases: TGTGCCAGCAGCTTATTAGGGGGGAACACCGGGGAGCTGTTTTTT.

The chain couples TRBV4-1 to TRBJ2-7; 10 bases agree with TRBD2. Germline V gene data show CDR1 as MGHRA and CDR2 as YSYEKL. J gave up 2 bases and V 4 bases, and 5 bases lay outside the gene matches. CDR3 length: 15 residues. In DNA form, the CDR3 reads TGCGCCAGCAGCCGGAAAAGCGGGGGGGCCTACGAGCAGTACTTC. This codes for CASSRKSGGAYEQYF.

This clone showed up just once. This rearrangement joins TRBV9 to TRBJ1-3; 8 nucleotides match TRBD1. CDR1 SGDLS and CDR2 YYNGEE come from the germline V gene. Unmatched junction bases numbered 8, after V lost 3 bases and J lost 0 bases. The CDR3 runs 17 residues. The CDR3 loop is CASSAHTGGGSGNTIYF. In DNA, the CDR3 is TGTGCCAGCAGCGCCCATACAGGGGGAGGCTCTGGAAACACCATATATTTT. The entire variable domain, with the rest obtained from reference TRBV9 and TRBJ1-3, is as follows: DSGVTQTPKHLITATGQRVTLRCSPRSGDLSVYWYQQSLDQGLQFLIQYYNGEERAKGNILERFSAQQFPDLHSELNLSSLELGDSALYFCASSAHTGGGSGNTIYFGEGSWLTVV.

The V and J genes are TRBV7-2 and TRBJ2-7; D unclear. The ends were cut back, 1 base at V and 2 bases at J, with 15 bases in the middle. CDR1 is SGHTA and CDR2 is FQGNSA in the germline V gene. The CDR3 runs 16 residues. CDR3 region: CASSLGITPEAYEQYF. The CDR3 nucleotides read TGTGCCAGCAGCTTAGGAATAACTCCCGAAGCCTACGAGCAGTACTTC.

The V gene is TRBV7-9, the J gene TRBJ1-2; no clear D. Looked up from germline, CDR1 is SEHNR and CDR2 is FQNEAQ (reference sequence). V gave up 1 base and J gave up 1 base, with 13 bases separating them. This CDR3 has 16 amino acids. The CDR3 sequence is CASSLDSTHINYGYTF. The CDR3, as DNA: TGTGCCAGCAGCTTAGACAGTACACACATTAACTATGGCTACACCTTC. Full variable domain (outside the CDR3, taken from reference TRBV7-9 and TRBJ1-2): DTGVSQNPRHKITKRGQNVTFRCDPISEHNRLYWYRQTLGQGPEFLTYFQNEAQLEKSRLLSDRFSAERPKGSFSTLEIQRTEQGDSAMYLCASSLDSTHINYGYTFGSGTRLTVV.

This clone has a handful of counts. J is TRBJ1-3 and V is TRBV30; D unclear. V gave up 4 bases and J gave up 1 base, with 5 bases separating them. The germline V gene encodes CDR1 GTSNPN and CDR2 SVGIG (reference sequence). This CDR3 has 12 residues. CDR3 coding DNA: TGTGCCTGGACGGGTTCTGGAAACACCATATATTTT. This codes for CAWTGSGNTIYF.

The chain couples TRBV2 to TRBJ2-2, with TRBD1 identical over 7 bases. The junction had 15 bases not matched to a gene; V was cut back by 8 bases and J by 0 bases. The CDR3 covers 18 residues. Per the germline V gene, CDR1 is SNHLY and CDR2 is FYNNEI. Written as DNA, the CDR3 is TGTGCCAGCTCGGCGGCACAGGGGACCCCAACGAACACCGGGGAGCTGTTTTTT. Encoded protein: CASSAAQGTPTNTGELFF.

The chain recombines TRBV4-2 with TRBJ1-1; D might be TRBD1 (5 bases). The V end was cut by 5 bases, the J end by 3 bases, with 16 bases between. CDR3 length equals 15 residues. Germline CDR1 is LGHNA and CDR2 is YNFKEQ. CDR3 nucleotide sequence: TGTGCCAGCAGCACCGAGGGTAGGGGTGACACTGAAGCTTTCTTT. This translates into CASSTEGRGDTEAFF.

The chain is built from TRBV7-6 and TRBJ2-7, with D perhaps matching TRBD2 (5 bases). With 4 bases removed from V and 8 bases from J, the gap between germline ends came to 15 bases. The CDR3 is made up of 13 amino acids. CDR1 is SGHVS, CDR2 FNYEAQ, per germline. CDR3 loop: CASSSVRTQQQYF. Here the CDR3 DNA reads TGTGCCAGCAGCTCGGTCAGGACTCAACAGCAGTACTTC.

J is TRBJ1-5 and V is TRBV30; D might be TRBD1 (5 bases). This CDR3 spans 14 amino acids. Germline V gene data show CDR1 as GTSNPN and CDR2 as SVGIG (reference sequence). The V gene lost 1 base and the J gene lost 7 bases, with 14 bases spanning the gap. In DNA form, the CDR3 reads TGTGCCTGGAGTGAGGGGAGGGCTGAGCAGCCCCAGCATTTT. This translates into CAWSEGRAEQPQHF.

The gene calls are TRBV7-9 and TRBJ2-7; D is possibly TRBD2 (5 bases). The CDR3 length is 14 residues. CDR1 and CDR2 (germline): SEHNR, FQNEAQ (reference sequence). V dropped 3 bases and J dropped 9 bases, with 18 bases sitting between them. The DNA of the CDR3 is TGTGCCAGCAGCTTCCTCGTAGTGGACGGAGGGCAGTACTTC. Encoded protein: CASSFLVVDGGQYF.

The chain couples TRBV7-8 to TRBJ2-5; TRBD1 is a possible D gene (6 bases). The CDR3 is 14 residues long. The V gene's germline CDR1 is SGHVS and CDR2 FQNEAQ. V was clipped by 4 bases and J by 2 bases, with 11 bases between them. CDR3 amino acids: CASSYRQEQETQYF. The CDR3 DNA reads as TGTGCCAGCAGCTACAGACAGGAGCAAGAGACCCAGTACTTC.